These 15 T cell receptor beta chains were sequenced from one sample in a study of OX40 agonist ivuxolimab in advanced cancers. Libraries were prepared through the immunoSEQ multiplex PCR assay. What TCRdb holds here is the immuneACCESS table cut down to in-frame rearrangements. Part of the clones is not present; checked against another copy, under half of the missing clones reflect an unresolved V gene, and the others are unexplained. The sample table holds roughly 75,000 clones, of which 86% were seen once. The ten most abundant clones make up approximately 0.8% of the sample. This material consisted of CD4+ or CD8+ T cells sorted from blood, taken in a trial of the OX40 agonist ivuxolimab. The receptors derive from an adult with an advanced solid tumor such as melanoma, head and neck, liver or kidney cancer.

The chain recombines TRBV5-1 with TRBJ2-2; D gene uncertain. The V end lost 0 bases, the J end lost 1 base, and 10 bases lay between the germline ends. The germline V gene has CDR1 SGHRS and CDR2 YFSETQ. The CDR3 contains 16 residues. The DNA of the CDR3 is TGCGCCAGCAGCTTGGGTGGGCTTCTGAACACCGGGGAGCTGTTTTTT. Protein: CASSLGGLLNTGELFF.

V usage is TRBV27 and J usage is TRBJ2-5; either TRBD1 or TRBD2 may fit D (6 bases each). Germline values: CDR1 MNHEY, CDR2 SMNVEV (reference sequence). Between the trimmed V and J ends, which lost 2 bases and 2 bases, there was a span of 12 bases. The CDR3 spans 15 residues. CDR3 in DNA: TGTGCCAGCAGTTTAAGGGGGGCAGATCAAGAGACCCAGTACTTC. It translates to CASSLRGADQETQYF.

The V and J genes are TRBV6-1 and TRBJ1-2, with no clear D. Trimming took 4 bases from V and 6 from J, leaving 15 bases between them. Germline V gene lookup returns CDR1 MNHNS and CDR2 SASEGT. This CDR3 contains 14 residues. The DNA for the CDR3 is TGTGCCAGCAGTGTAAGGAGGGCAGACGATGGCTACACCTTC. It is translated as CASSVRRADDGYTF.

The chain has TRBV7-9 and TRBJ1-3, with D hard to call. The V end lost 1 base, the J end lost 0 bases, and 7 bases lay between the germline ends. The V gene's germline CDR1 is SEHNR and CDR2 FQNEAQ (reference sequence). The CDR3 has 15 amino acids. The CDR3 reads CASSLDGRSGNTIYF. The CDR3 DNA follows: TGTGCCAGCAGCTTAGACGGCCGCTCTGGAAACACCATATATTTT.

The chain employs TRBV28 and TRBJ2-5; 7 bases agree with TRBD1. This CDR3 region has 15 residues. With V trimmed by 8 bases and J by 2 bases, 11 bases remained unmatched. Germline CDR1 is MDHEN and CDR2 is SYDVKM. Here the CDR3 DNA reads TGTGCCAGCCAATCTTCCGGCAGGGGGCAAGAGACCCAGTACTTC. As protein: CASQSSGRGQETQYF. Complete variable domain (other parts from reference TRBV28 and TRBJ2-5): DVKVTQSSRYLVKRTGEKVFLECVQDMDHENMFWYRQDPGLGLRLIYFSYDVKMKEKGDIPEGYSVSREKKERFSLILESASTNQTSMYLCASQSSGRGQETQYFGPGTRLLVL.

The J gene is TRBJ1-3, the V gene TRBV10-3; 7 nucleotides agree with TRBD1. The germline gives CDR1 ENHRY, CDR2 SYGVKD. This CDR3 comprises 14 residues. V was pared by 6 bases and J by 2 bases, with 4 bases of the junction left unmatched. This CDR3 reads CAIRGGTAGNTIYF. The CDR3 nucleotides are TGTGCCATCAGGGGGGGGACAGCTGGAAACACCATATATTTT.

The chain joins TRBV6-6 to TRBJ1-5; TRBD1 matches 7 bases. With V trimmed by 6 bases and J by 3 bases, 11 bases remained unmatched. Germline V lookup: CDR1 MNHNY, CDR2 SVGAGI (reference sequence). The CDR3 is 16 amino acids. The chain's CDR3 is CASRLTTGNLNQPQHF. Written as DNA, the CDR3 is TGTGCCAGCAGGCTCACGACAGGGAATCTCAATCAGCCCCAGCATTTT.

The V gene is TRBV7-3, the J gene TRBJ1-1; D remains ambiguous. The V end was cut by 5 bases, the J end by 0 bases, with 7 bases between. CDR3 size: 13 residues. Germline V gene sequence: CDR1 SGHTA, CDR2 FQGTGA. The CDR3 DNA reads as TGTGCCAGCAGCGCACAGCTGAACACTGAAGCTTTCTTT. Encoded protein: CASSAQLNTEAFF.

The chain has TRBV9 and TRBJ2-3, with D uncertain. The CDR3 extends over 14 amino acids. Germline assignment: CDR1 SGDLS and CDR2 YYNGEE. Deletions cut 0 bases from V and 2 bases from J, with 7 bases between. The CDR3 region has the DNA TGTGCCAGCAGCGTAGCGGCTAACACAGATACGCAGTATTTT. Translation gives CASSVAANTDTQYF.

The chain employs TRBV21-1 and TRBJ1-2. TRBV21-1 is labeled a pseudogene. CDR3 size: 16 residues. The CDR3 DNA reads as TGTGCCAGCAGCAGAACTTACAGACGACGGAGCTATGGCTACACCTTC. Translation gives CASSRTYRRRSYGYTF.

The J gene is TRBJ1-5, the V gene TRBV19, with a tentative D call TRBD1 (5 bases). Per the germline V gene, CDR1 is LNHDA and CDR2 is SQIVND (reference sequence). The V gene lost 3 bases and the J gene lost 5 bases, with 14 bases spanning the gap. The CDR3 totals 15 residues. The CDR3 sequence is CASSMDTSFYQPQHF. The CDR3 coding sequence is TGTGCCAGTAGTATGGACACATCGTTTTATCAGCCCCAGCATTTT.

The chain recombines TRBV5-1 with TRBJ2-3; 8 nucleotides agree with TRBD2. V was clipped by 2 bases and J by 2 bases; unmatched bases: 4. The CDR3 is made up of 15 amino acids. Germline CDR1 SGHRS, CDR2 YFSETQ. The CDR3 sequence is CASSFVAGYTDTQYF. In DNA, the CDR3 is TGCGCCAGCAGCTTTGTAGCGGGATACACAGATACGCAGTATTTT.

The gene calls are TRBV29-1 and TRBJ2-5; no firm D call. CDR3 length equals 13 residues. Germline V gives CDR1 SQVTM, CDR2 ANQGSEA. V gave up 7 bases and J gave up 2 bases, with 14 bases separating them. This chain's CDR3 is CSAYRVDQETQYF. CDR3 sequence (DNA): TGCAGCGCCTACCGGGTCGATCAAGAGACCCAGTACTTC.

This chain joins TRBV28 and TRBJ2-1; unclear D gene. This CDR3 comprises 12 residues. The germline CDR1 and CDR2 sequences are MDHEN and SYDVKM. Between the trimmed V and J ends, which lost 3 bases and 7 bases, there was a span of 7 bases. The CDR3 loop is CASSFFRNEQFF. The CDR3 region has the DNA TGTGCCAGCAGTTTTTTCAGGAATGAGCAGTTCTTC.

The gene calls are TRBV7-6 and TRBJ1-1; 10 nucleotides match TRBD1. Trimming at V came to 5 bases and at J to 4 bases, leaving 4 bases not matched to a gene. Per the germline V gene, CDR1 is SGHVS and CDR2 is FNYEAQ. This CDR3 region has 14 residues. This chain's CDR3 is CASSTGQGITEAFF. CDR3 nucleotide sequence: TGTGCCAGCAGCACGGGACAGGGGATCACTGAAGCTTTCTTT.